This T cell receptor (beta chain) is from a study of glioma-infiltrating T cells after dendritic cell vaccination. Across the study: Patients had newly diagnosed or recurrent glioblastoma and received dendritic cell vaccines. Notes on the study in general: Complete blood and tumor specimen sets were limited to few patients.

Points on this clone: The antigen is unknown.

The trim removed 5 bases at V and 7 bases at J, leaving 5 bases unmatched. CDR1 and CDR2 (germline): LNHDA, SQIVND (reference sequence). CDR3 length: 13 residues. Time point indicated: after dendritic cell vaccination, including at tumor progression/relapse. None of the glioblastoma patients had an isocitrate dehydrogenase mutation. Amplification used 60 V beta primers and 13 J beta primers. Assay used: immunoSEQ multiplex PCR; TCRdb lists only in-frame clones, some missing. The table lists some 99,000 clones, around 80% of them singletons, with roughly 5.3% in the top ten. The TCR sequence derives from a human donor with glioblastoma. The chain carries TRBV19 and TRBJ1-5; TRBD1 matches at 7 bases. Specimen: blood, collected after dendritic cell vaccination. Here the CDR3 reads CASSPRGVQPQHF. CDR3 sequence (DNA): TGTGCCAGTAGTCCCAGGGGGGTACAGCCCCAGCATTTT.